This T cell receptor beta chain was observed in a study of blood T cell repertoires in COVID-19. The overall study: Spain, Italy and the United States supplied samples that represented acute and convalescent COVID-19.

The CDR3 is made up of 19 amino acids. V lost 6 bases and J lost 4; bases outside the gene matches: 22. Germline lookup yields CDR1 SEHNR and CDR2 FQNEAQ (reference sequence). Those enrolled in Seattle joined during active infection and were followed longitudinally afterward. Here immunoSEQ multiplex PCR was the method, and the copy in TCRdb shows in-frame clones only, minus some. Among approximately 45,000 clones listed, over 80% were seen once. The chain uses TRBV7-9 and TRBJ2-5; TRBD1 matches 8 bases. The sequence was collected from a woman of 80 years or more with COVID-19, enrolled during active disease. Sequenced sample: peripheral blood. Here the CDR3 DNA reads TGTGCCAGCAGTCTGGACTCAGGACAGGGACGCGGTGGGAGAGAGACCCAGTACTTC. Its protein product is CASSLDSGQGRGGRETQYF.